These 23 T cell receptor beta chains share one sample of origin, sequenced in a study of cytomegalovirus exposure and HLA in healthy donors. The PCR had 60 Vbeta and 13 Jbeta primers. Libraries were prepared by immunoSEQ multiplex PCR; TCRdb keeps only in-frame clonotypes and omits some of them. In the table there are under 200,000 clones, around 72% of which are singletons. The sample was PBMCs. The receptors here all came from a man aged 45-60 years in good health and CMV-seronegative.

The chain combines TRBV18 with TRBJ2-7, with D tentatively TRBD1 (5 bases). CDR1 KGHSH and CDR2 LQKENI come from the germline V gene. The V end was cut by 3 bases, the J end by 0 bases, with 12 bases between. This CDR3 comprises 15 residues. The CDR3: CASSPPNRFSYEQYF. The CDR3 nucleotides read TGTGCCAGCTCACCCCCAAACAGGTTCTCCTACGAGCAGTACTTC.

The rearrangement links TRBV2 to TRBJ1-4; no definite D call. The V end was cut by 6 bases, the J end by 0 bases, with 8 bases between. The germline V gene has CDR1 SNHLY and CDR2 FYNNEI. The CDR3 has 14 amino acids. The CDR3: CASSVLSTNEKLFF. The CDR3 region has the DNA TGTGCCAGCAGCGTTCTTTCAACTAATGAAAAACTGTTTTTT.

This clone was seen once. The V gene is TRBV7-9, the J gene TRBJ1-1; 7 nucleotides match TRBD1. Germline V gene lookup returns CDR1 SEHNR and CDR2 FQNEAQ (reference sequence). The CDR3 sequence is 17 residues long. V trimming: 1 base; J trimming: 6 bases; junction bases outside the gene matches: 14. CDR3 sequence: CASSLGDPGGRYAEAFF. The CDR3 nucleotides read TGTGCCAGCAGCTTAGGAGACCCAGGGGGGAGGTACGCTGAAGCTTTCTTT.

V is TRBV19 and J is TRBJ2-3; tentative D call: TRBD1 (6 bases). The CDR3 extends over 14 amino acids. Trimming stripped 4 bases from V and 2 bases from J, with 10 bases between. Per the germline V gene, CDR1 is LNHDA and CDR2 is SQIVND (reference sequence). The CDR3 nucleotides are TGTGCCAGTAGTAAGAGGACAGTCACAGATACGCAGTATTTT. Its protein product is CASSKRTVTDTQYF.

This clone showed up just a few times. The genes are TRBV7-9 and TRBJ2-3, with 11 bases identical to TRBD2. Looked up from germline, CDR1 is SEHNR and CDR2 is FQNEAQ (reference sequence). This CDR3 comprises 15 residues. J was trimmed by 3 bases and V by 5 bases; bases with no gene match: 4. The DNA of the CDR3 is TGTGCCAGCAGCCTACGACTAGCGGGGACAGATACGCAGTATTTT. Protein sequence: CASSLRLAGTDTQYF.

The CDR3 DNA is TGCGCCAGCAGCGCACAGGGGGACACTGAAGCTTTCTTT. Residues: CASSAQGDTEAFF. The chain employs TRBV5-1 and TRBJ1-1, with 8 bases aligning to TRBD1. J gave up 3 bases and V 4 bases, and 2 bases lay outside the gene matches. Germline V gives CDR1 SGHRS, CDR2 YFSETQ. The CDR3 extends over 13 amino acids.

The chain is built from TRBV7-9 and TRBJ1-4; 7 nucleotides line up with TRBD1. The CDR3 covers 16 residues. The junction had 8 bases not matched to a gene; V was cut back by 5 bases and J by 2 bases. Germline loops: CDR1 SEHNR, CDR2 FQNEAQ (reference sequence). CDR3 in amino acids: CASSTRQGTTNEKLFF. Here the CDR3 DNA reads TGTGCCAGCAGCACCCGACAGGGAACGACTAATGAAAAACTGTTTTTT.

The genes are TRBV28 and TRBJ1-5, with 8 bases that match TRBD1. Trimming cost V 5 bases and J 7 bases; bases outside gene matches: 7. Germline-derived CDR1 and CDR2 are MDHEN and SYDVKM. CDR3 size: 14 residues. The CDR3 sequence is CASSPGGSGQPQHF. Here the CDR3 DNA reads TGTGCCAGCAGTCCAGGGGGCTCGGGACAGCCCCAGCATTTT.

The genes are TRBV6-6 and TRBJ2-5; no clear D. V lost 6 bases, J lost 2 bases, and 7 bases lay in between. Germline V gene lookup returns CDR1 MNHNY and CDR2 SVGAGI (reference sequence). The CDR3 is 12 residues long. CDR3 loop: CASSSLQETQYF. The CDR3 DNA sequence: TGTGCCAGCAGCTCGCTACAAGAGACCCAGTACTTC.

This clone was picked up one time. The chain is built from TRBV7-2 and TRBJ1-5; tentatively, D is TRBD1 (6 bases). V was clipped by 6 bases and J by 3 bases, with 9 bases between them. The germline gives CDR1 SGHTA, CDR2 FQGNSA. This CDR3 comprises 13 residues. The CDR3 region is CASSTGLNQPQHF. For the CDR3, the DNA is TGTGCCAGCAGTACAGGGCTCAATCAGCCCCAGCATTTT. The full variable domain, completed using reference TRBV7-2 and TRBJ1-5, is GAGVSQSPSNKVTEKGKDVELRCDPISGHTALYWYRQSLGQGLEFLIYFQGNSAPDKSGLPSDRFSAERTGGSVSTLTIQRTQQEDSAVYLCASSTGLNQPQHFGDGTRLSIL.

The CDR3 region is CASSLVNAGGVGNEQFF. The CDR3 DNA is TGCGCCAGCAGCTTGGTTAATGCGGGGGGGGTGGGCAATGAGCAGTTCTTC. The chain joins TRBV5-1 to TRBJ2-1, with 9 bases matching TRBD2. The CDR3 sequence is 17 residues long. V lost 0 bases to trimming and J lost 6 bases; unmatched junction nucleotides: 10. The germline V gene has CDR1 SGHRS and CDR2 YFSETQ.

The gene calls are TRBV6-6 and TRBJ2-3; 9 nucleotides agree with TRBD1. With V trimmed by 4 bases and J by 6 bases, 5 bases remained unmatched. The CDR3 spans 14 residues. In germline, CDR1 is MNHNY, CDR2 SVGAGI (reference sequence). The CDR3 region is CASSSPGTGDTQYF. The CDR3 coding sequence is TGTGCCAGCAGTTCTCCCGGGACAGGGGATACGCAGTATTTT.

This sequence joins TRBV5-6 and TRBJ2-5; D is perhaps TRBD1 (5 bases). Trimming shortened V by 1 base and J by 5 bases, and 12 bases separated the two germline ends. Germline V gene sequence: CDR1 SGHDT, CDR2 YYEEEE. The CDR3 runs 14 residues. CDR3 sequence: CASSLRQGGETQYF. The CDR3 DNA follows: TGTGCCAGCAGCTTGAGGCAGGGTGGGGAGACCCAGTACTTC. The entire variable domain, with the rest obtained from reference TRBV5-6 and TRBJ2-5, is as follows: DAGVTQSPTHLIKTRGQQVTLRCSPKSGHDTVSWYQQALGQGPQFIFQYYEEEERQRGNFPDRFSGHQFPNYSSELNVNALLLGDSALYLCASSLRQGGETQYFGPGTRLLVL.

The chain joins TRBV6-5 to TRBJ1-2, with TRBD1 matching 12 bases. This CDR3 is 15 amino acids long. Germline V gene sequence: CDR1 MNHEY, CDR2 SVGAGI. With V trimmed by 5 bases and J by 6 bases, 7 bases remained unmatched. The CDR3 region has the DNA TGTGCCAGCAGTCCTCCGGGACAGGGGGCTAATGGCTACACCTTC. It translates to CASSPPGQGANGYTF.

The rearrangement links TRBV21-1 to TRBJ2-5; the table calls TRBD2, which could not be checked here. TRBV21-1 is designated a pseudogene. CDR3 length: 14 residues. Written as DNA, the CDR3 is TGTGCCAGCAGCAAACTTTTTAGCCAAGAGACCCAGTACTTC. Its translation is CASSKLFSQETQYF.

The chain is built from TRBV10-3 and TRBJ1-1, with D possibly TRBD1 on 6 matching bases. The CDR3 is 14 residues long. Trimming took 3 bases from V and 1 from J, leaving 9 bases between them. Germline V gene lookup returns CDR1 ENHRY and CDR2 SYGVKD. CDR3 in amino acids: CAISEDRRNTEAFF. The CDR3, as DNA: TGTGCCATCAGTGAAGACAGGAGGAACACTGAAGCTTTCTTT.

The chain carries TRBV5-1 and TRBJ2-7; tentative D call: TRBD2 (6 bases). Germline CDR1 is SGHRS and CDR2 is YFSETQ. The CDR3 runs to 14 residues. Trimming left V 0 bases short and J 2 bases short, with 9 bases between. The DNA of the CDR3 is TGCGCCAGCAGCTTGGGGGACTTTACCTACGAGCAGTACTTC. It encodes CASSLGDFTYEQYF.

This clone showed up just a few times. The chain joins TRBV14 to TRBJ1-2; a weak D match, TRBD1 (6 bases). The CDR3 totals 14 residues. V lost 1 base and J 4 bases, leaving 10 bases between the germline ends. Germline V lookup: CDR1 SGHDN, CDR2 FVKESK. The CDR3 sequence is CASSQAGAVYGYTF. The CDR3 DNA reads TGTGCCAGCAGCCAAGCAGGGGCAGTCTATGGCTACACCTTC.

The rearrangement joins TRBV11-2 to TRBJ1-4; no clear D gene. Per germline, CDR1 SGHAT and CDR2 FQNNGV. V lost 1 base and J 0 bases, leaving 12 bases between the germline ends. There are 17 residues in the CDR3. The CDR3 loop reads CASSLVPGGSTNEKLFF. In DNA, the CDR3 is TGTGCCAGCAGCTTAGTCCCGGGAGGTTCAACTAATGAAAAACTGTTTTTT.

In its sample, this clone was seen a few times. The chain employs TRBV6-1 and TRBJ1-2; 7 bases line up with TRBD1. The junction had 4 bases not matched to a gene; V was cut back by 4 bases and J by 5 bases. Looked up from germline, CDR1 is MNHNS and CDR2 is SASEGT. The CDR3 sequence is 13 residues long. In DNA form, the CDR3 reads TGTGCCAGCAGTGCGGGACAGTTATATGGCTACACCTTC. It encodes CASSAGQLYGYTF.

The chain carries TRBV2 and TRBJ2-3; D is possibly TRBD2 (6 bases). The CDR3 has 16 residues. V lost 0 bases, J lost 0 bases, and 10 bases lay in between. From germline, CDR1 is SNHLY and CDR2 FYNNEI. In DNA, the CDR3 is TGTGCCAGCAGTGAAGCGGAGGGCAGTAGCACAGATACGCAGTATTTT. Translating gives CASSEAEGSSTDTQYF. Full variable domain (missing parts from reference TRBV2 and TRBJ2-3): EPEVTQTPSHQVTQMGQEVILRCVPISNHLYFYWYRQILGQKVEFLVSFYNNEISEKSEIFDDQFSVERPDGSNFTLKIRSTKLEDSAMYFCASSEAEGSSTDTQYFGPGTRLTVL.

The CDR3 here is CASSEAGGGYTF. DNA of the CDR3: TGTGCCAGTTCTGAGGCGGGCGGTGGCTACACCTTC. This chain connects TRBV19 to TRBJ1-2; D is ambiguous. V gave up 8 bases and J gave up 7 bases, with 14 bases separating them. CDR3 length equals 12 residues. Germline V gene sequence: CDR1 LNHDA, CDR2 SQIVND (reference sequence).

J is TRBJ2-7 and V is TRBV7-2; D perhaps matches TRBD2 (6 bases). The CDR3 covers 14 residues. Germline V lookup: CDR1 SGHTA, CDR2 FQGNSA. Trimming stripped 5 bases from V and 6 bases from J, with 17 bases between. CDR3 sequence: CASSNSAGGSEQYF. The DNA for the CDR3 is TGTGCCAGCAGCAACTCCGCCGGGGGTTCCGAGCAGTACTTC.